The rows below give T cell receptor beta chains drawn from one sample of a study of post-analysis software for immune sequencing data. TCRdb processed the PCR reads anew with MiXCR; each CDR3 protein has one entry. The sample yields approximately 400,000 distinct CDR3 sequences, approximately 33% seen once. Material for sequencing was blood. All receptors come from a girl aged 10-17 years with multiple sclerosis. CDR3s include the opening cysteine and the closing phenylalanine or tryptophan. Each record gives: CDR3 protein, CDR3 DNA, clone size, V gene, J gene, D gene. A D gene is named only where the DNA matches it firmly. Size is stated for part of the rows, as once, few or many counts, or as a class when the clone is expanded.

CDR3aa: CASSLTREGSSPLHF
CDR3nt: TGTGCCAGCAGTTTAACCCGAGAGGGAAGTTCACCCCTCCACTTT
abundance: few
v_gene: TRBV27
j_gene: TRBJ1-6
d_gene: .

CDR3aa: CASSSRTSGKYTQYF
CDR3nt: TGTGCCAGCAGCTCACGGACTAGCGGGAAGTATACGCAGTATTTT
abundance: few
v_gene: TRBV7-2
j_gene: TRBJ2-3
d_gene: TRBD2

CDR3aa: CASRGAQQGPAYEQYF
CDR3nt: TGTGCCAGCAGGGGAGCCCAACAGGGACCCGCCTACGAGCAGTACTTC
abundance: .
v_gene: TRBV7-9
j_gene: TRBJ2-7
d_gene: .

CDR3aa: CSARASFLGSYEQYF
CDR3nt: TGCAGTGCTAGAGCCTCATTCCTCGGGAGCTACGAGCAGTACTTC
abundance: .
v_gene: TRBV20-1
j_gene: TRBJ2-7
d_gene: .

CDR3aa: CASSLIGTYEQYF
CDR3nt: TGTGCCAGCAGTTTAATTGGAACCTACGAGCAGTACTTC
abundance: few
v_gene: TRBV12-3/TRBV12-4
j_gene: TRBJ2-7
d_gene: .

CDR3aa: CASSLKGRDDEQFF
CDR3nt: TGTGCCAGCAGCTTAAAGGGCAGGGACGATGAGCAGTTCTTC
abundance: .
v_gene: TRBV7-3
j_gene: TRBJ2-1
d_gene: .

CDR3aa: CASSPRTGYRYGYTF
CDR3nt: TGTGCCAGCTCACCGCGGACAGGGTATCGCTATGGCTACACCTTC
abundance: .
v_gene: TRBV18
j_gene: TRBJ1-2
d_gene: TRBD1

CDR3aa: CASSSLAGSYEQYF
CDR3nt: TGTGCCAGCAGCTCCCTGGCGGGTTCCTACGAGCAGTACTTC
abundance: few
v_gene: TRBV7-9
j_gene: TRBJ2-7
d_gene: .

CDR3aa: CASSLSGGAKNIQYF
CDR3nt: TGTGCCAGCAGTTTATCGGGAGGGGCCAAAAACATTCAGTACTTC
abundance: few
v_gene: TRBV28
j_gene: TRBJ2-4
d_gene: TRBD2

CDR3aa: CSVLLGDLNSPLHF
CDR3nt: TGCAGCGTCCTATTGGGGGACCTTAATTCACCCCTCCACTTT
abundance: few
v_gene: TRBV29-1
j_gene: TRBJ1-6
d_gene: .

CDR3aa: CASSGRDRACIEQYF
CDR3nt: TGTGCCAGCAGCGGCCGGGACAGGGCGTGTATCGAGCAGTACTTC
abundance: .
v_gene: TRBV3-1
j_gene: TRBJ2-7
d_gene: TRBD1

CDR3aa: CASSSDPSGYQAFF
CDR3nt: TGTGCCAGCAGCTCGGATCCGTCCGGGTACCAAGCTTTCTTT
abundance: .
v_gene: TRBV7-9
j_gene: TRBJ1-1
d_gene: .

CDR3aa: CASSLAMSRGAYAEAFF
CDR3nt: TGTGCCAGCAGTTTAGCTATGAGCAGGGGCGCGTATGCTGAAGCTTTCTTT
abundance: .
v_gene: TRBV12-3/TRBV12-4
j_gene: TRBJ1-1
d_gene: .

CDR3aa: CASSVVPAGANVLTF
CDR3nt: TGTGCCAGCAGCGTTGTCCCTGCTGGGGCCAACGTCCTGACTTTC
abundance: .
v_gene: TRBV9
j_gene: TRBJ2-6
d_gene: .

CDR3aa: CASSLADKQETQYF
CDR3nt: TGCGCCAGCAGCTTGGCAGACAAACAAGAGACCCAGTACTTC
abundance: .
v_gene: TRBV5-1
j_gene: TRBJ2-5
d_gene: .

CDR3aa: CATSRGTGGGPETQYF
CDR3nt: TGTGCCACCAGCAGAGGGACTGGCGGGGGTCCAGAGACCCAGTACTTC
abundance: once
v_gene: TRBV15
j_gene: TRBJ2-5
d_gene: TRBD2

CDR3aa: CASSLGGSVPGELFF
CDR3nt: TGTGCCAGCAGCTTAGGCGGATCTGTTCCCGGGGAGCTGTTTTTT
abundance: .
v_gene: TRBV7-8
j_gene: TRBJ2-2
d_gene: .

CDR3aa: CASSFHGQPQHF
CDR3nt: TGTGCCAGCAGTTTCCACGGGCAGCCCCAGCATTTT
abundance: .
v_gene: TRBV27
j_gene: TRBJ1-5
d_gene: .

CDR3aa: CATSDSNQPQHF
CDR3nt: TGTGCCACCAGTGATAGCAATCAGCCCCAGCATTTT
abundance: .
v_gene: TRBV24-1
j_gene: TRBJ1-5
d_gene: .

CDR3aa: CASSRTTGGDYNERFF
CDR3nt: TGTGCCAGCAGCAGAACTACCGGGGGGGACTACAATGAGCGGTTCTTC
abundance: .
v_gene: TRBV7-2
j_gene: TRBJ2-1
d_gene: TRBD2

CDR3aa: CASSPGQGREQYF
CDR3nt: TGTGCCAGCAGCCCCGGACAGGGGCGGGAGCAGTACTTC
abundance: .
v_gene: TRBV7-3
j_gene: TRBJ2-7
d_gene: TRBD1

CDR3aa: CASSSPSRGDIYEQYF
CDR3nt: TGTGCCAGCAGCTCACCTTCAAGGGGGGATATCTACGAGCAGTACTTC
abundance: .
v_gene: TRBV7-8
j_gene: TRBJ2-7
d_gene: .

CDR3aa: CASRYRAGQTQETQYF
CDR3nt: TGCGCCAGCAGATATCGGGCAGGGCAAACACAAGAGACCCAGTACTTC
abundance: .
v_gene: TRBV5-1
j_gene: TRBJ2-5
d_gene: .

CDR3aa: CASSLGQVYSPLHF
CDR3nt: TGTGCCAGCAGCCTAGGACAGGTCTATTCACCCCTCCACTTT
abundance: .
v_gene: TRBV16
j_gene: TRBJ1-6
d_gene: TRBD1

CDR3aa: CASRGNRFQIYDEQFF
CDR3nt: TGTGCCAGCAGGGGGAACAGGTTCCAAATTTACGATGAGCAGTTCTTC
abundance: .
v_gene: TRBV27
j_gene: TRBJ2-1
d_gene: .

CDR3aa: CASSLGTTSYNEQFF
CDR3nt: TGTGCCAGCAGCTTAGGAACTACCTCCTACAATGAGCAGTTCTTC
abundance: .
v_gene: TRBV7-9
j_gene: TRBJ2-1
d_gene: .

CDR3aa: CSASPGQGYDGYTF
CDR3nt: TGCAGTGCTAGTCCCGGACAGGGTTATGATGGCTACACCTTC
abundance: few
v_gene: TRBV20-1
j_gene: TRBJ1-2
d_gene: TRBD1